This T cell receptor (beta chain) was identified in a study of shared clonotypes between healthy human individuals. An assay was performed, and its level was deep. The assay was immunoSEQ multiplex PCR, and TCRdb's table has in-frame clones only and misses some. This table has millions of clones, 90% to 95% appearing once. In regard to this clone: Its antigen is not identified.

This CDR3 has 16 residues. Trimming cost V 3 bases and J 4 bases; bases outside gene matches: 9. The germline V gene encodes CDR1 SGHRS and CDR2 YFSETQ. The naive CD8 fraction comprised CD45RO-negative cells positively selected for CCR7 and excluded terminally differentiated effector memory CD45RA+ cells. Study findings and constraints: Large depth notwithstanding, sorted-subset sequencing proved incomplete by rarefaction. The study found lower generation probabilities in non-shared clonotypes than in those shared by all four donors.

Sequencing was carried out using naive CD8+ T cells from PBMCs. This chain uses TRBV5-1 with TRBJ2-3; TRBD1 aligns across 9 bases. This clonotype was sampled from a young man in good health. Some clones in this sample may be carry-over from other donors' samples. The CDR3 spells CASSSRTGEDADTQYF. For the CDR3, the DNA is TGCGCCAGCAGCTCCCGGACAGGGGAAGACGCAGATACGCAGTATTTT.